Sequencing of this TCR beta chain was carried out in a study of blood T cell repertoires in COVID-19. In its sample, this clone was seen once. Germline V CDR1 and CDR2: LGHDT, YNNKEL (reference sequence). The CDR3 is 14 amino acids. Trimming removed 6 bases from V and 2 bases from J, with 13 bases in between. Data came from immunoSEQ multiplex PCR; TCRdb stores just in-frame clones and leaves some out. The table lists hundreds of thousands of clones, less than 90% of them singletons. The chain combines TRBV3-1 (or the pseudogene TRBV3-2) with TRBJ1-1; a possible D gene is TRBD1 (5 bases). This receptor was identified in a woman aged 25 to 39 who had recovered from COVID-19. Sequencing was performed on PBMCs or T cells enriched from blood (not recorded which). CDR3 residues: CASSRGHPNTEAFF. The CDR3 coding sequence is TGTGCCAGCAGTCGCGGACACCCCAACACTGAAGCTTTCTTT.